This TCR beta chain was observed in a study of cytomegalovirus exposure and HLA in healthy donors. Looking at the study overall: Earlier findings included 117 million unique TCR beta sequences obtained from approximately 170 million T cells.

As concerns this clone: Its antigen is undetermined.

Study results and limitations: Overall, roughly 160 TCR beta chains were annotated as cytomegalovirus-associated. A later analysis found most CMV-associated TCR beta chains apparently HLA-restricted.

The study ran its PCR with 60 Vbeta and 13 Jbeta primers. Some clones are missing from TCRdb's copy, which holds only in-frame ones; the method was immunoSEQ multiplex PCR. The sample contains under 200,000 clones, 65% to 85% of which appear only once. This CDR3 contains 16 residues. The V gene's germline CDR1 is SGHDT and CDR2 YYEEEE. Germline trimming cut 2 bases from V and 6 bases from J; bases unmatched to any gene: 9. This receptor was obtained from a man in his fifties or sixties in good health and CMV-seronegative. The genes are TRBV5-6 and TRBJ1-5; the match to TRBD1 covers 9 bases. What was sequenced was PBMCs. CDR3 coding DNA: TGTGCCAGCAGCTTTCGGGACAGGGAAGGGGGTCAGCCCCAGCATTTT. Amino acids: CASSFRDREGGQPQHF.